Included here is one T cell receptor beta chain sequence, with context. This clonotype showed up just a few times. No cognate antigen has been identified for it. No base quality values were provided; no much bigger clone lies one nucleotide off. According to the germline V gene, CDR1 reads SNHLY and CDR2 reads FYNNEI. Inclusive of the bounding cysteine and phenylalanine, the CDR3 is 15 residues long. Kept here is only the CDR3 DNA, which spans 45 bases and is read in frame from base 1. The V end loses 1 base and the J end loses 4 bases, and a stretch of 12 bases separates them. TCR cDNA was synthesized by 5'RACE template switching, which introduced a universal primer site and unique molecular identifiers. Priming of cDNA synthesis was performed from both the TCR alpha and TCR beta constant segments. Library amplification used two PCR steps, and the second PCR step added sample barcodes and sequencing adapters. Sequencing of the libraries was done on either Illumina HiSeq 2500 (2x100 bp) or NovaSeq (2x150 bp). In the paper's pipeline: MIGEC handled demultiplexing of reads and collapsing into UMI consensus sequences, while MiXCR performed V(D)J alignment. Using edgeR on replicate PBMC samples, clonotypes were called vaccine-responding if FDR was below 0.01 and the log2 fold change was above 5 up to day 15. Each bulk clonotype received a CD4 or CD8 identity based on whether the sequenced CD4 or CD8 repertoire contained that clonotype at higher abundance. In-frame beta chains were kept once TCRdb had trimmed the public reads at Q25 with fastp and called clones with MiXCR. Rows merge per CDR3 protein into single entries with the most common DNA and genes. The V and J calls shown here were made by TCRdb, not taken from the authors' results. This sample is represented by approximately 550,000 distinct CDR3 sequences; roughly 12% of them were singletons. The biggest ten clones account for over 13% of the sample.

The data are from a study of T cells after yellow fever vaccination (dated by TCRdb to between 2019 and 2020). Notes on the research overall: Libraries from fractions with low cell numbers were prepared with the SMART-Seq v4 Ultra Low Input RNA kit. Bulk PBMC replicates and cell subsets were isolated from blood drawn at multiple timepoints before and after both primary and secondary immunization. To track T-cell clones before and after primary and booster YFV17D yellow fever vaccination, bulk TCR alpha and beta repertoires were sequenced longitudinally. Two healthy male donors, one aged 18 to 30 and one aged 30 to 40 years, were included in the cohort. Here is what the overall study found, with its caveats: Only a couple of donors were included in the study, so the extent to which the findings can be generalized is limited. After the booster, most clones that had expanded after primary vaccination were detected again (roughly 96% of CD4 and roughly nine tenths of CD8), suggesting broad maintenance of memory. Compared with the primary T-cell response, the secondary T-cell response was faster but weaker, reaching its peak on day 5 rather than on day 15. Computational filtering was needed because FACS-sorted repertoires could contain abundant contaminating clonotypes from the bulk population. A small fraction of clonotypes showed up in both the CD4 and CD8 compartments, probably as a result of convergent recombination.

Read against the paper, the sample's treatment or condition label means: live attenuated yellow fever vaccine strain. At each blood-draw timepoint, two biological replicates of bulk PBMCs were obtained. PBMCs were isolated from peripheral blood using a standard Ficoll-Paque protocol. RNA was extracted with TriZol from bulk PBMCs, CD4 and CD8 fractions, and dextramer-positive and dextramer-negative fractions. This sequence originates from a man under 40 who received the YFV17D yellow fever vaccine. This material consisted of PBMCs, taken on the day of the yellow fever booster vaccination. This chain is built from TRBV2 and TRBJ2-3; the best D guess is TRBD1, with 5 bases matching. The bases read TGTGCCAGCAGTGAAGATCCAGGGCAGGCAGATACGCAGTATTTT. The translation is CASSEDPGQADTQYF.